This TCR beta chain was profiled in a study of cytomegalovirus exposure and HLA in healthy donors. At the level of the study: Of the donors genotyped, several hundred in all, about 82% fell in the Caucasian-associated ancestry cluster.

CDR1 MRHNA and CDR2 SNTAGT come from the germline V gene. V shed 6 bases and J shed 1 base, with 16 bases lying between them. The CDR3 has 16 residues. In the PCR, 60 Vbeta and 13 Jbeta primers were used. In the original analysis: An analysis that came later counted 60 million to 80 million unique TCR beta chains, roughly 11 million shared. Only in-frame clones appear in the TCRdb table, and some are missing; sequencing was by immunoSEQ multiplex PCR. The V and J calls and the clone size are those of that table, but D and trimming were determined from the DNA. The data show 140,000 to 150,000 clones, about 85% seen once.

The sequenced material came from PBMCs. The TCR originated in a boy younger than 10 in good health and CMV-seronegative. The gene calls are TRBV6-4 and TRBJ1-3; D possibly corresponds to TRBD1 (6 bases). CDR3 nucleotides: TGTGCCAGCAGCCCTCCTTCCGACAGGTCTGGAAACACCATATATTTT. This codes for CASSPPSDRSGNTIYF.